This entry describes one TCR beta chain. Its target is not known. This may arise from a read error, as a much more abundant clone is one base away. It was with a sample-barcoded 5' primer and a J-beta primer mix that a second PCR of roughly 7 to 12 cycles was run. MiXCR was run by TCRdb on the 5' RACE reads, yielding one entry per CDR3 protein. The repertoire holds about 930,000 distinct CDR3 sequences, with almost 30% as singletons. The CDR3 runs to 12 residues. Per germline, CDR1 SQVTM and CDR2 ANQGSEA. The study recruited healthy Caucasian donors from Russia who were aged about 6 to 90. The data derive from a study of blood T cells in healthy people across ages. Whole-study results and caveats: The study found TCR beta diversity correlated strongly with naive T cell percentage.

This sample was shared with a second study, whose subject was T cells of mothers and their children. That work adds: Slightly higher but non-significant overlap marked related mother-child pairs versus unrelated pairs.

The rearrangement links TRBV29-1 to TRBJ2-5; TRBD1 might be the D (5 bases). Near its end, the DNA agrees better with TRBJ2-1, so the J call may be wrong. The receptor was derived from a woman in her thirties or forties in good health. Sequenced material: blood. In DNA form, the CDR3 reads TGCAGCGTTGTAGGGGTAAAAGAGACCCAGTTCTTC. Translating it yields CSVVGVKETQFF.